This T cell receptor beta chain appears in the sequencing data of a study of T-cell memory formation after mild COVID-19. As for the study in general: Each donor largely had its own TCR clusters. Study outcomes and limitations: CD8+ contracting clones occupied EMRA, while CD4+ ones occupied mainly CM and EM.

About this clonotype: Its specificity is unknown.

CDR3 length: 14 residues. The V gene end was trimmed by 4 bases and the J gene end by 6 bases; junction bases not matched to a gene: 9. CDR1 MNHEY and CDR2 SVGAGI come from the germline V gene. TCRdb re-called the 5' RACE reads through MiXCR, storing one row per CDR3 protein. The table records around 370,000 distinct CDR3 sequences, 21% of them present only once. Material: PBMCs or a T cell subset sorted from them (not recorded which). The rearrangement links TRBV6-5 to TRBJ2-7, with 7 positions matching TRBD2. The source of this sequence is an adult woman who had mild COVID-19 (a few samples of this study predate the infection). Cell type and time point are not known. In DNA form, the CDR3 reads TGTGCCAGCAGTTTGGGACTAAACGGGGGCGAGCAGTACTTC. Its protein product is CASSLGLNGGEQYF.